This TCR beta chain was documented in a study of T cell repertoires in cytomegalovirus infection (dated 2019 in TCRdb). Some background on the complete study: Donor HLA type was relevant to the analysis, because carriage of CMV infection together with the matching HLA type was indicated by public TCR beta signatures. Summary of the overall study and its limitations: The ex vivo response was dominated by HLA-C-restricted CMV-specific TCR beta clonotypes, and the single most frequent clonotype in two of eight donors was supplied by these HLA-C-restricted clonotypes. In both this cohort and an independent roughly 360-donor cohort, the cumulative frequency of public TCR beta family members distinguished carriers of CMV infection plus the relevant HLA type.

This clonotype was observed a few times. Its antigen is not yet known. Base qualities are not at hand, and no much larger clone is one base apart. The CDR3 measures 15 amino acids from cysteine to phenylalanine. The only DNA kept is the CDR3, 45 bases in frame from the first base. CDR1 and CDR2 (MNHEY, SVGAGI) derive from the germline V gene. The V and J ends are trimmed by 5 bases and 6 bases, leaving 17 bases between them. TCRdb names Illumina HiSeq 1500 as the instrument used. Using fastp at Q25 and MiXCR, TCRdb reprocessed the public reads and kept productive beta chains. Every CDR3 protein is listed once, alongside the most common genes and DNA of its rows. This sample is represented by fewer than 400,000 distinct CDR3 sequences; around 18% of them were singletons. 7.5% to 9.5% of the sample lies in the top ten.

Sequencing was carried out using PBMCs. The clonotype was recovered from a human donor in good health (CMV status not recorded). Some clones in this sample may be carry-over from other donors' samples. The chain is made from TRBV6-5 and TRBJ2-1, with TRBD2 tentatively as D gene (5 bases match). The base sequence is TGTGCCAGCAGTCCCTCGGGGTCTCTAGCCAATGAGCAGTTCTTC. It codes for CASSPSGSLANEQFF.